This TCR beta chain was identified in a study of cytomegalovirus exposure and HLA in healthy donors. General study findings and limits: High specificity and sensitivity for cytomegalovirus status were reported for the classifier. Subsequent analysis found a tendency for first-cohort TCR clusters to co-occur within the 120 or so validation repertoires. Many donors carried some public TCRs, although rarity characterized most TCR sequences.

This CDR3 has 18 amino acids. V was trimmed by 5 bases and J by 4 bases, leaving 25 bases between them. Germline CDR1 is MNHEY and CDR2 is SMNVEV (reference sequence). Assay used: immunoSEQ multiplex PCR; TCRdb lists only in-frame clones, some missing. The sample shows about 220,000 clones, approximately 88% of them seen only once. Details on this clone: Its specificity is not known.

The donors were part of the validation cohort of more than 90 subjects. That cohort was separate from the first cohort, which comprised some 670 subjects. Sequenced: PBMCs. V and J are TRBV27 and TRBJ2-3; D is perhaps TRBD1 or TRBD2 (5 bases each). The sequence was obtained from a woman aged 25 to 39 in good health and CMV-seropositive. Written as DNA, the CDR3 is TGTGCCAGCAGTACACGAATTCTTGGGACGATAGGCGCAGATACGCAGTATTTT. Its translation is CASSTRILGTIGADTQYF.